The 30 T cell receptor beta chains given below trace back to one sample, sequenced in a study of blood T cell repertoires in COVID-19. The method was immunoSEQ multiplex PCR; TCRdb's version includes in-frame clones alone and lacks a portion of them. This table has about 120,000 clones, around 86% appearing once. The specimen sequenced was peripheral blood. Receptors were obtained from an elderly man with active or convalescent COVID-19.

V and J are TRBV7-2 and TRBJ2-1; D remains unclear. The V and J ends lost 4 bases and 2 bases respectively, with 9 bases between them. The CDR3 is 14 residues long. CDR1 is SGHTA, CDR2 FQGNSA, per germline. CDR3 protein: CASSSIRAYNEQFF. CDR3 DNA: TGTGCCAGCAGCTCCATCCGGGCCTACAATGAGCAGTTCTTC.

V usage is TRBV7-8 and J usage is TRBJ2-3; no reliable D call. Germline V gene lookup returns CDR1 SGHVS and CDR2 FQNEAQ. V lost 5 bases, J lost 0 bases, and 9 bases lay in between. The CDR3 is 14 residues long. CDR3 nucleotide sequence: TGTGCCAGCAGCCCCCTCGGGAGCACAGATACGCAGTATTTT. Encoded protein: CASSPLGSTDTQYF.

The J gene is TRBJ1-1, the V gene TRBV28; possibly TRBD1 for D (6 bases). The CDR3 sequence is 14 residues long. In germline, CDR1 is MDHEN, CDR2 SYDVKM. Trimming cost V 6 bases and J 5 bases, with 16 bases left between them. CDR3 sequence (DNA): TGTGCCAGCAGAGGGGGGGGGCAGTGGACTGAAGCTTTCTTT. Translated: CASRGGGQWTEAFF. Based on the CDR3 plus reference TRBV28 and TRBJ1-1, the full variable domain is DVKVTQSSRYLVKRTGEKVFLECVQDMDHENMFWYRQDPGLGLRLIYFSYDVKMKEKGDIPEGYSVSREKKERFSLILESASTNQTSMYLCASRGGGQWTEAFFGQGTRLTVV.

This chain links TRBV6-5 with TRBJ2-7, with D unclear. Germline V gene data show CDR1 as MNHEY and CDR2 as SVGAGI. This CDR3 is built from 13 residues. The germline V and J ends were trimmed by 5 bases and 3 bases, with 11 bases remaining between them. The CDR3 here is CASSLTDSYEQYF. The CDR3 nucleotides read TGTGCCAGCAGTCTAACCGATAGCTACGAGCAGTACTTC.

The sample holds a few counts of this clone. The V and J genes are TRBV5-5 and TRBJ2-7; D is undetermined. Germline loops: CDR1 SGHKS, CDR2 YYEKEE (reference sequence). V lost 4 bases, J lost 4 bases, and 12 bases lay in between. The CDR3 extends over 13 amino acids. The CDR3 nucleotides are TGTGCCAGCAGCCCCAGGATCCTATACGAGCAGTACTTC. Its protein is CASSPRILYEQYF. Looking up the rest from reference TRBV5-5 and TRBJ2-7 gives the full variable domain: DAGVTQSPTHLIKTRGQQVTLRCSPISGHKSVSWYQQVLGQGPQFIFQYYEKEERGRGNFPDRFSARQFPNYSSELNVNALLLGDSALYLCASSPRILYEQYFGPGTRLTVT.

The chain has TRBV3-1 (or the pseudogene TRBV3-2) and TRBJ1-1, with 9 positions matching TRBD1. V shed 3 bases and J 6 bases; nucleotides not matched to a gene: 11. CDR1 LGHDT and CDR2 YNNKEL come from the germline V gene (reference sequence). The CDR3 consists of 16 residues. This chain's CDR3 is CASSQYRTGAFAEAFF. The CDR3 nucleotides are TGTGCCAGCAGCCAGTACCGGACAGGGGCGTTCGCTGAAGCTTTCTTT.

The chain couples TRBV15 to TRBJ2-5; D is possibly TRBD2 (5 bases). The CDR3 has 16 amino acids. Trimming pared 0 bases from V and 2 bases from J, leaving 13 bases between. The germline gives CDR1 LNHNV, CDR2 YYDKDF (reference sequence). This chain's CDR3 is CATSRDLRGGQETQYF. The CDR3 region has the DNA TGTGCCACCAGCAGAGATTTAAGAGGAGGACAAGAGACCCAGTACTTC. The full variable domain, its missing parts supplied by reference TRBV15 and TRBJ2-5, is DAMVIQNPRYQVTQFGKPVTLSCSQTLNHNVMYWYQQKSSQAPKLLFHYYDKDFNNEADTPDNFQSRRPNTSFCFLDIRSPGLGDTAMYLCATSRDLRGGQETQYFGPGTRLLVL.

The V call is TRBV3-1 (or the pseudogene TRBV3-2), the J call TRBJ1-2; 11 nucleotides line up with TRBD1. Trimming cost V 4 bases and J 8 bases; bases outside gene matches: 6. There are 14 residues in the CDR3. Germline CDR1 reads LGHDT; CDR2 reads YNNKEL (reference sequence). DNA for the CDR3: TGTGCCAGCAGCCCCGGACAGGGGGCGGGCGGCTACACCTTC. It codes for CASSPGQGAGGYTF.

The chain has TRBV5-1 and TRBJ1-3; tentatively, D is TRBD1 (5 bases). V was clipped by 4 bases and J by 0 bases, with 11 bases between them. CDR3 length: 15 amino acids. Germline CDR1 is SGHRS and CDR2 is YFSETQ. DNA for the CDR3: TGCGCCAGCAGCCCCGACAGCGTCTCTGGAAACACCATATATTTT. This encodes CASSPDSVSGNTIYF. The full variable domain, with the rest looked up from reference TRBV5-1 and TRBJ1-3, is KAGVTQTPRYLIKTRGQQVTLSCSPISGHRSVSWYQQTPGQGLQFLFEYFSETQRNKGNFPGRFSGRQFSNSRSEMNVSTLELGDSALYLCASSPDSVSGNTIYFGEGSWLTVV.

The CDR3 DNA sequence: TGTGCCAGCAGCGTGACGGACACCGCGGCGGGAAACGTCCTGACTTTC. This translates into CASSVTDTAAGNVLTF. The chain employs TRBV9 and TRBJ2-6, with D maybe TRBD2 (6 bases). The CDR3 loop spans 16 amino acids. Per the germline V gene, CDR1 is SGDLS and CDR2 is YYNGEE. Trimming shortened V by 2 bases and J by 10 bases, and 19 bases separated the two germline ends.

The rearrangement links TRBV27 to TRBJ2-1; TRBD1 might be the D (5 bases). The CDR3 totals 13 residues. From germline, CDR1 is MNHEY and CDR2 SMNVEV (reference sequence). V was shortened by 3 bases and J by 9 bases, with 12 bases between the two germline ends. CDR3 amino acids: CASSFAGFSEQFF. CDR3 DNA sequence: TGTGCCAGCAGTTTCGCAGGGTTCAGTGAGCAGTTCTTC.

This clone was counted a few times. CDR3 DNA sequence: TGTGCCAGCAGCGTAGGCAGGGCGGGGGAAAATTCACCCCTCCACTTT. Protein sequence: CASSVGRAGENSPLHF. The rearrangement joins TRBV9 to TRBJ1-6, with TRBD1 as a possible D gene (5 bases). V shed 0 bases and J shed 7 bases, with 14 bases lying between them. The CDR3 sequence is 16 residues long. The germline V gene encodes CDR1 SGDLS and CDR2 YYNGEE.

The chain has TRBV21-1 and TRBJ1-5; TRBD1 is the table's D call, not checked against the DNA. TRBV21-1 corresponds to a pseudogene. The CDR3 covers 15 residues. The CDR3 region is CASSKATGKIQPQHF. In nucleotides, the CDR3 is TGTGCCAGCAGCAAGGCCACAGGGAAAATTCAGCCCCAGCATTTT.

The chain employs TRBV30 and TRBJ1-3; D is unclear. V was shortened by 2 bases and J by 0 bases, with 8 bases between the two germline ends. The CDR3 loop spans 14 amino acids. CDR1 is GTSNPN, CDR2 SVGIG, per germline (reference sequence). The CDR3 DNA follows: TGTGCCTGGAGTAATCGTAGCTCTGGAAACACCATATATTTT. This gives the protein CAWSNRSSGNTIYF.

CDR3 region: CASSSWTGNTLAYEQYF. The CDR3 DNA is TGTGCCAGCAGTTCCTGGACAGGGAACACCCTAGCCTACGAGCAGTACTTC. The chain recombines TRBV28 with TRBJ2-7; 8 positions match TRBD1. This CDR3 is 17 amino acids long. The V and J ends lost 4 bases and 2 bases, in that order; junction bases with no gene match: 13. From germline, CDR1 is MDHEN and CDR2 SYDVKM.

This sequence joins TRBV6-2 or TRBV6-3 and TRBJ1-3; D not resolved. The CDR3 consists of 16 residues. Trimming removed 4 bases from V and 0 bases from J, with 13 bases in between. Germline CDR1 and CDR2: MNHEY and SVGEGT. CDR3 loop: CASSSNRRSSGNTIYF. CDR3 sequence (DNA): TGTGCCAGCAGTTCGAATCGTCGGAGCTCTGGAAACACCATATATTTT.

The rearrangement uses TRBV19 and TRBJ2-3; TRBD1 might be the D (6 bases). The germline gives CDR1 LNHDA, CDR2 SQIVND (reference sequence). Deletions cut 3 bases from V and 2 bases from J, with 12 bases between. This CDR3 is built from 15 residues. Written as DNA, the CDR3 is TGTGCCAGTAGTATCGGCAGGGGCCTCACAGATACGCAGTATTTT. Encoded protein: CASSIGRGLTDTQYF.

This clone was detected a few times. The chain employs TRBV7-6 and TRBJ1-1, with a tentative D call TRBD1 (6 bases). Germline values: CDR1 SGHVS, CDR2 FNYEAQ. The CDR3 runs to 13 residues. Trimming stripped 4 bases from V and 8 bases from J, with 14 bases between. The CDR3 DNA is TGTGCCAGCAGCTGGAGTGGACAGACAGAAGCTTTCTTT. Its translation: CASSWSGQTEAFF.

The rearrangement joins TRBV4-3 to TRBJ1-2, with 8 bases aligning to TRBD1. Germline V CDR1 and CDR2: LGHNA, YSLEER. The CDR3 spans 15 residues. The trim removed 2 bases at V and 6 bases at J, leaving 8 bases unmatched. The CDR3 region has the DNA TGCGCCAGCAGCCAACCCGGACAGGGATCGGATGGCTACACCTTC. As protein: CASSQPGQGSDGYTF.

V and J are TRBV5-4 and TRBJ1-1; 9 nucleotides match TRBD1. The CDR3 is 17 amino acids. The V gene's germline CDR1 is SGHNT and CDR2 YYREEE (reference sequence). V trimming: 4 bases; J trimming: 4 bases; junction bases outside the gene matches: 14. In DNA, the CDR3 is TGTGCCAGCAGCGATGCCGGGACAGGGCTAAGGGCCACTGAAGCTTTCTTT. Translating gives CASSDAGTGLRATEAFF.

The chain employs TRBV19 and TRBJ1-5; TRBD1 matches 9 bases. The V gene's germline CDR1 is LNHDA and CDR2 SQIVND (reference sequence). V dropped 9 bases and J dropped 5; count of bases not matched to a gene: 11. There are 15 residues in the CDR3. Here the CDR3 DNA reads TGTGCCAGCTCCCAGGACAGGGGACACGATCAGCCCCAGCATTTT. Encoded protein: CASSQDRGHDQPQHF.

The chain links TRBV19 to TRBJ1-2; no firm D call. Trimming cost V 5 bases and J 0 bases, with 13 bases left between them. This CDR3 region has 15 residues. Germline values: CDR1 LNHDA, CDR2 SQIVND (reference sequence). Here the CDR3 reads CASSPLRSPNYGYTF. The DNA of the CDR3 is TGTGCCAGTAGTCCCCTCCGGAGCCCTAACTATGGCTACACCTTC.

The chain uses TRBV9 and TRBJ1-4, with 10 bases that match TRBD1. The J segment lost 2 bases and the V segment lost 0 bases, leaving 7 bases of the junction unmatched. Per the germline V gene, CDR1 is SGDLS and CDR2 is YYNGEE. The CDR3 has 18 amino acids. The CDR3: CASSVAETGGTTNEKLFF. DNA of the CDR3: TGTGCCAGCAGCGTAGCTGAGACAGGGGGCACCACTAATGAAAAACTGTTTTTT. Using reference TRBV9 and TRBJ1-4 for the parts outside the CDR3, the full variable domain is DSGVTQTPKHLITATGQRVTLRCSPRSGDLSVYWYQQSLDQGLQFLIQYYNGEERAKGNILERFSAQQFPDLHSELNLSSLELGDSALYFCASSVAETGGTTNEKLFFGSGTQLSVL.

The chain combines TRBV5-1 with TRBJ2-5, with TRBD1 as a possible D gene (6 bases). Trimming took off 4 bases at V and 5 bases at J, with 9 bases between the two ends. Germline CDR1 is SGHRS and CDR2 is YFSETQ. The CDR3 spans 12 residues. The CDR3, as DNA: TGCGCCAGCAGCCCTAGGGGGGAGACCCAGTACTTC. Its protein product is CASSPRGETQYF. The variable domain in full, with the rest retrieved from reference TRBV5-1 and TRBJ2-5, is KAGVTQTPRYLIKTRGQQVTLSCSPISGHRSVSWYQQTPGQGLQFLFEYFSETQRNKGNFPGRFSGRQFSNSRSEMNVSTLELGDSALYLCASSPRGETQYFGPGTRLLVL.

The rearrangement links TRBV12-5 to TRBJ1-2, with a possible D match to TRBD1 (5 bases). The CDR3 consists of 16 residues. Per germline, CDR1 LGHNT and CDR2 FRNRAP. Trimming removed 6 bases at V and 4 bases at J, with 21 bases between. The CDR3 DNA reads TGTGCTAGTGGCCCCCGCCTGGCGCAGGGTGGCTATGGCTACACCTTC. The encoded protein is CASGPRLAQGGYGYTF. Combining the CDR3 with reference TRBV12-5 and TRBJ1-2 gives the whole variable domain DARVTQTPRHKVTEMGQEVTMRCQPILGHNTVFWYRQTMMQGLELLAYFRNRAPLDDSGMPKDRFSAEMPDATLATLKIQPSEPRDSAVYFCASGPRLAQGGYGYTFGSGTRLTVV.

The chain is built from TRBV28 and TRBJ1-4; D is unclear. Germline V gives CDR1 MDHEN, CDR2 SYDVKM. The CDR3 is 13 residues long. The V end lost 5 bases, the J end lost 1 base, and 5 bases lay between the germline ends. CDR3 nucleotides: TGTGCCAGCAGTCCGGGAACTAATGAAAAACTGTTTTTT. Protein: CASSPGTNEKLFF.

The CDR3 protein is CASSLDRGNYGYTF. CDR3 nucleotide sequence: TGTGCCAGCAGCTTGGACAGGGGTAACTATGGCTACACCTTC. The V and J genes are TRBV5-6 and TRBJ1-2; 7 bases match TRBD1. Per germline, CDR1 SGHDT and CDR2 YYEEEE. V dropped 0 bases and J dropped 1; count of bases not matched to a gene: 0. CDR3 length: 14 amino acids.

V and J are TRBV18 and TRBJ1-1; perhaps TRBD1 as D (5 bases). This CDR3 is 12 amino acids long. Between the trimmed V and J ends, which lost 4 bases and 6 bases, there was a span of 9 bases. Germline CDR1 KGHSH, CDR2 LQKENI. CDR3 coding DNA: TGTGCCAGCTCACTCTCAGGGCCTGAAGCTTTCTTT. Protein: CASSLSGPEAFF.

The gene calls are TRBV6-6 and TRBJ1-2; 12 nucleotides match TRBD1. J gave up 4 bases and V 6 bases, and 9 bases lay outside the gene matches. Germline V CDR1 and CDR2: MNHNY, SVGAGI (reference sequence). The CDR3 has 16 residues. The CDR3 DNA sequence: TGTGCCAGCAGGCCCCCGGGACAGGGGGCAGTCTATGGCTACACCTTC. Protein sequence: CASRPPGQGAVYGYTF.

This chain connects TRBV29-1 to TRBJ2-3; perhaps TRBD1 as D (5 bases). In germline, CDR1 is SQVTM, CDR2 ANQGSEA. CDR3 length: 16 residues. With 5 bases removed from V and 0 bases from J, the gap between germline ends came to 18 bases. CDR3 amino acids: CSVLEGAQISTDTQYF. The CDR3 DNA reads as TGCAGCGTTCTGGAAGGGGCCCAAATTAGCACAGATACGCAGTATTTT.